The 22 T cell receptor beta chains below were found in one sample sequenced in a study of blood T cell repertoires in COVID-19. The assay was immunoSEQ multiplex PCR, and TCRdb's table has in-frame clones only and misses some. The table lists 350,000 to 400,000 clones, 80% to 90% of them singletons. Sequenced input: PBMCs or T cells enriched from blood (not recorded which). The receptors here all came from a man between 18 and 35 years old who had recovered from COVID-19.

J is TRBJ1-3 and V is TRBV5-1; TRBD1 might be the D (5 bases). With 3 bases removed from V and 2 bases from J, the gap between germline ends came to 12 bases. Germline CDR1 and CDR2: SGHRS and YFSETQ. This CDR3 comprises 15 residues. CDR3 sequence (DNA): TGCGCCAGCAGCTGGACCCAGGGCACTGGAAACACCATATATTTT. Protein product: CASSWTQGTGNTIYF.

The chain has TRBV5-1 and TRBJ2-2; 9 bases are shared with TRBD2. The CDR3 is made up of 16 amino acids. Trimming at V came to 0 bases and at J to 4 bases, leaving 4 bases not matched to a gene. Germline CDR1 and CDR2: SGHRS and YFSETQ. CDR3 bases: TGCGCCAGCAGCTTGGATGGCGGGGGGGTCACCGGGGAGCTGTTTTTT. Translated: CASSLDGGGVTGELFF.

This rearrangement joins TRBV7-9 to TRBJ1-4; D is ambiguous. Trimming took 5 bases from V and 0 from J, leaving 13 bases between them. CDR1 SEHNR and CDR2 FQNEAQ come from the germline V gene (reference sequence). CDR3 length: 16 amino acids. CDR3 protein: CASSIGSGTTNEKLFF. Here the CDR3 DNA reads TGTGCCAGCAGCATCGGCTCGGGTACAACTAATGAAAAACTGTTTTTT. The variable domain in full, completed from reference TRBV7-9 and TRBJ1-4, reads DTGVSQNPRHKITKRGQNVTFRCDPISEHNRLYWYRQTLGQGPEFLTYFQNEAQLEKSRLLSDRFSAERPKGSFSTLEIQRTEQGDSAMYLCASSIGSGTTNEKLFFGSGTQLSVL.

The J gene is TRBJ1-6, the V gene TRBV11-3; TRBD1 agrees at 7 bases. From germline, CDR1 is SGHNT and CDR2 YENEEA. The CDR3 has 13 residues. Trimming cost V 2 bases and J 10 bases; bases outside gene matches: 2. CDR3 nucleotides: TGTGCCAGCAGCTTAAACAGGGGATCACCCCTCCACTTT. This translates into CASSLNRGSPLHF.

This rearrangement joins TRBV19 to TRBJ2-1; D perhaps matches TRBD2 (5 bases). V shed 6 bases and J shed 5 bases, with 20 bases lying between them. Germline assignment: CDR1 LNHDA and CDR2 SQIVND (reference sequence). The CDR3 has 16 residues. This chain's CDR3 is CASRDGNLRWDNEQFF. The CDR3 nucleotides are TGTGCCAGTAGGGACGGGAACCTTAGATGGGACAATGAGCAGTTCTTC.

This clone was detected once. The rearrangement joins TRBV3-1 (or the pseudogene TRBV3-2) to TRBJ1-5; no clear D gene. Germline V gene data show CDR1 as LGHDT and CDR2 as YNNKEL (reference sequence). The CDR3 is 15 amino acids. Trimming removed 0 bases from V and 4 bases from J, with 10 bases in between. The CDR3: CASSQDSISNQPQHF. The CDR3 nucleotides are TGTGCCAGCAGCCAAGATAGTATTTCAAATCAGCCCCAGCATTTT.

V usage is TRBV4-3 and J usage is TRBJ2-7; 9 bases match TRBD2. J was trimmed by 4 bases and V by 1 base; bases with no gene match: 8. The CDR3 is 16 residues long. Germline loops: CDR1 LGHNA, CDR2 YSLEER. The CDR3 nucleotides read TGCGCCAGCAGCCAAGGATCGGCCCTAGCGGGGTACGAGCAGTACTTC. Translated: CASSQGSALAGYEQYF.

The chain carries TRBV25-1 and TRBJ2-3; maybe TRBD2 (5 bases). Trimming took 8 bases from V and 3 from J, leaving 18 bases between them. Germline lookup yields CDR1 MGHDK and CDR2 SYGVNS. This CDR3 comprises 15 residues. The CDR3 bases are TGTGCCAGCTCCCCCACCGGGGAGTGGACAGATACGCAGTATTTT. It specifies CASSPTGEWTDTQYF.

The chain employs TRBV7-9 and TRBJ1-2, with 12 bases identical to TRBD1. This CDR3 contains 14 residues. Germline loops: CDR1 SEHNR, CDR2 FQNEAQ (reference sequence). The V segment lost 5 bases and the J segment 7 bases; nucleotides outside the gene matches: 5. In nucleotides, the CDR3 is TGTGCCAGCAGCCCGGGACAGGGGGCCCCTGGCTACACCTTC. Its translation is CASSPGQGAPGYTF.

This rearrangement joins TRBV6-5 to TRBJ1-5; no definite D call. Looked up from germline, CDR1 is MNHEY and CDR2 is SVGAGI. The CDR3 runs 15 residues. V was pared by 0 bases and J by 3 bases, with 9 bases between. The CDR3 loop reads CASSYSYGDNQPQHF. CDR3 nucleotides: TGTGCCAGCAGTTACTCATACGGGGACAATCAGCCCCAGCATTTT.

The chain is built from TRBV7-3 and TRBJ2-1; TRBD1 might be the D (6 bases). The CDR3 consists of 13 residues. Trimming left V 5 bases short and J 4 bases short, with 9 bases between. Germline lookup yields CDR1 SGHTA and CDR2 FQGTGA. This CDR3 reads CASSPTGYNEQFF. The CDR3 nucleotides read TGTGCCAGCAGCCCGACAGGATACAATGAGCAGTTCTTC. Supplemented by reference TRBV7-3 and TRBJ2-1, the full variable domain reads GAGVSQTPSNKVTEKGKYVELRCDPISGHTALYWYRQSLGQGPEFLIYFQGTGAADDSGLPNDRFFAVRPEGSVSTLKIQRTERGDSAVYLCASSPTGYNEQFFGPGTRLTVL.

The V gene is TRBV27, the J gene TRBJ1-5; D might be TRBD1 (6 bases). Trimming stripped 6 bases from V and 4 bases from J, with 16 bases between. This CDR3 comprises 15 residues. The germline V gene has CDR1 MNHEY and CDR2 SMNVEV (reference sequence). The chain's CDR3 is CASSTQGWSNQPQHF. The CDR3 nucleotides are TGTGCCAGCAGCACACAGGGTTGGAGTAATCAGCCCCAGCATTTT.

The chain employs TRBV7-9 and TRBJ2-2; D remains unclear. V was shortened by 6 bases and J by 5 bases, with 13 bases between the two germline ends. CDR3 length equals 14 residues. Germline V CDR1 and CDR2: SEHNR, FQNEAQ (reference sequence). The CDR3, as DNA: TGTGCCAGCAGGAACAGCAGTCCTACCGGGGAGCTGTTTTTT. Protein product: CASRNSSPTGELFF.

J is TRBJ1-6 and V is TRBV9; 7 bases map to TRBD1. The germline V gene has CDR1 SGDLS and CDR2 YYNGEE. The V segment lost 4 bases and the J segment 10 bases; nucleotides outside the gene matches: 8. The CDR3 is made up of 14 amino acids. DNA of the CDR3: TGTGCCAGCAGCAAGACAGGGTTAGGCTCACCCCTCCACTTT. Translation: CASSKTGLGSPLHF.

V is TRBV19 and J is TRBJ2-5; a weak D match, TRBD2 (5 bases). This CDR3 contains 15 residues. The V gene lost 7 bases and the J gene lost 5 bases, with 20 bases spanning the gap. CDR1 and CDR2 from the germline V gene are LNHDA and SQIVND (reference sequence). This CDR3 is CASKDRGEQWETQYF. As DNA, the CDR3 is TGTGCCAGTAAAGATCGGGGTGAACAGTGGGAGACCCAGTACTTC.

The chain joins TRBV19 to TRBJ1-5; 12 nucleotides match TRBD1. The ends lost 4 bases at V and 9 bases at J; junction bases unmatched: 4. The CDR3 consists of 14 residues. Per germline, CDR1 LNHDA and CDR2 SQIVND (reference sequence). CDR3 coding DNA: TGTGCCAGTAGTACCGGGACAGGGGGCGGGCCCCAGCATTTT. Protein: CASSTGTGGGPQHF.

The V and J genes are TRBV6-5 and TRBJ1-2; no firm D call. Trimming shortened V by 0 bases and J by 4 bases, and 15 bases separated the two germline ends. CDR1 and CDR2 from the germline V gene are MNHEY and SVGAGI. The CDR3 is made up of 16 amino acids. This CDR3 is CASSYSAEVLVYGYTF. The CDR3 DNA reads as TGTGCCAGCAGTTACTCGGCAGAGGTCTTGGTCTATGGCTACACCTTC.

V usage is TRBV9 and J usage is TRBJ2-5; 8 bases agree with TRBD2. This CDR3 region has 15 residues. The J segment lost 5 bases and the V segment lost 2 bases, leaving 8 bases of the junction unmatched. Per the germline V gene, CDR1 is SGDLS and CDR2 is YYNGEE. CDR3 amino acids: CASSVAAGVRETQYF. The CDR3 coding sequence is TGTGCCAGCAGCGTGGCAGCGGGAGTACGGGAGACCCAGTACTTC.

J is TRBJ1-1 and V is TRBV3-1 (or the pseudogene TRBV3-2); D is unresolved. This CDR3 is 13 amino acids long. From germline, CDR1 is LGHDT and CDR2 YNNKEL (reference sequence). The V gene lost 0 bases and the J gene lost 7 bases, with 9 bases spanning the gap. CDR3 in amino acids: CASSQERRGEAFF. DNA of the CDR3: TGTGCCAGCAGCCAAGAAAGGCGGGGTGAAGCTTTCTTT.

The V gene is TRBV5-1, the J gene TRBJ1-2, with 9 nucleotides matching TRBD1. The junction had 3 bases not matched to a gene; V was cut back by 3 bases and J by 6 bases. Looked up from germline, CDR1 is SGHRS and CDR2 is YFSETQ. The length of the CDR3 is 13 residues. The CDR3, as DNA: TGCGCCAGCAGCTCGGACAGGGGCCATGGCTACACCTTC. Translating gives CASSSDRGHGYTF.

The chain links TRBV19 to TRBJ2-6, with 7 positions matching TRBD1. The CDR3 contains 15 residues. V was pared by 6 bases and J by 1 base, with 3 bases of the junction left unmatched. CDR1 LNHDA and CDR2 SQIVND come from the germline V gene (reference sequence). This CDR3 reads CASRTGSSGANVLTF. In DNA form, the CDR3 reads TGTGCCAGTAGGACAGGGTCTTCTGGGGCCAACGTCCTGACTTTC.

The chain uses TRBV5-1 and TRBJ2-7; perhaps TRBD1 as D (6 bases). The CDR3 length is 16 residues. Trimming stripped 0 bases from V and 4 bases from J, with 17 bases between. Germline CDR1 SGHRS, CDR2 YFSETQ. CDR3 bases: TGCGCCAGCAGCTTGGCCATGGGACATAACCCTTACGAGCAGTACTTC. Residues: CASSLAMGHNPYEQYF.